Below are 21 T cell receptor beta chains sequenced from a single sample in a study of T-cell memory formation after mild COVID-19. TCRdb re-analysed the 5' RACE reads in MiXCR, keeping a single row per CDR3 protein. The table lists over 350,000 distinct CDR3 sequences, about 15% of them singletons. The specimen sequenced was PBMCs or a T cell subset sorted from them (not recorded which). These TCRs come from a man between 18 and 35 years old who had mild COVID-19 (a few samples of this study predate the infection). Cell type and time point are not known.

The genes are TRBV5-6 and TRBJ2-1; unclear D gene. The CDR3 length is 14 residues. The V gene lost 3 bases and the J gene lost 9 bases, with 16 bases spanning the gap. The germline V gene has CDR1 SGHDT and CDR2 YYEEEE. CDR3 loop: CASSSEVFPFEQFF. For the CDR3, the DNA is TGTGCCAGCAGCTCAGAAGTATTCCCCTTTGAGCAGTTCTTC.

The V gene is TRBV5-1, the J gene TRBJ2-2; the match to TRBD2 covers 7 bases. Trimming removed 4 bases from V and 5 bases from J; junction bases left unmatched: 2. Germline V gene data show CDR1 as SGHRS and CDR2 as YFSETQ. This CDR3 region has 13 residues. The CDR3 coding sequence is TGCGCCAGCAGCACTAGCGATACCGGGGAGCTGTTTTTT. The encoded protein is CASSTSDTGELFF. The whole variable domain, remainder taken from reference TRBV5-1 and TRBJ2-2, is KAGVTQTPRYLIKTRGQQVTLSCSPISGHRSVSWYQQTPGQGLQFLFEYFSETQRNKGNFPGRFSGRQFSNSRSEMNVSTLELGDSALYLCASSTSDTGELFFGEGSRLTVL.

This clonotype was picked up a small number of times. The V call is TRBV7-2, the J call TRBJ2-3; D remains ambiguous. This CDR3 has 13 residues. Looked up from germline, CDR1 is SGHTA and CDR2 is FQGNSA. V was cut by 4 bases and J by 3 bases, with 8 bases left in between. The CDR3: CASSWVRTDTQYF. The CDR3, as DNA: TGTGCCAGCAGCTGGGTGAGGACAGATACGCAGTATTTT. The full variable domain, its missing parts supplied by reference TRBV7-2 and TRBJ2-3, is GAGVSQSPSNKVTEKGKDVELRCDPISGHTALYWYRQSLGQGLEFLIYFQGNSAPDKSGLPSDRFSAERTGGSVSTLTIQRTQQEDSAVYLCASSWVRTDTQYFGPGTRLTVL.

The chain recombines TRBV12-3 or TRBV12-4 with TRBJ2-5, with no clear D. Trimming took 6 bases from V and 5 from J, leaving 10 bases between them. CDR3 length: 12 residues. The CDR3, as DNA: TGTGCCAGCAGGACCCCGACGGAGACCCAGTACTTC. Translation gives CASRTPTETQYF.

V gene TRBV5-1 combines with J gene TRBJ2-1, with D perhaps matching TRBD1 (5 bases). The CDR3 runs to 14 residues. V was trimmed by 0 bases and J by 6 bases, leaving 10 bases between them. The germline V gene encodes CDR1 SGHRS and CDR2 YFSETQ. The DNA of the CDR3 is TGCGCCAGCAGCTTGGGGGGCTCTCTCAATGAGCAGTTCTTC. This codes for CASSLGGSLNEQFF.

The CDR3 spells CASSFWVAQETQYF. The CDR3 nucleotides read TGTGCCAGCAGCTTTTGGGTGGCCCAAGAGACCCAGTACTTC. This chain links TRBV11-2 with TRBJ2-5, with unresolved D. Trimming removed 3 bases at V and 1 base at J, with 9 bases between. Looked up from germline, CDR1 is SGHAT and CDR2 is FQNNGV. CDR3 length: 14 amino acids.

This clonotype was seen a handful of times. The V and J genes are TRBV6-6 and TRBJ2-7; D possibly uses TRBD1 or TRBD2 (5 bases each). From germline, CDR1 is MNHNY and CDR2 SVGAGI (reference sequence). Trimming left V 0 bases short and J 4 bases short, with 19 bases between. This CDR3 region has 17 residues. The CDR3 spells CASSYSLNRDVKYEQYF. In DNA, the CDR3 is TGTGCCAGCAGTTACTCCCTCAACCGGGACGTAAAATACGAGCAGTACTTC.

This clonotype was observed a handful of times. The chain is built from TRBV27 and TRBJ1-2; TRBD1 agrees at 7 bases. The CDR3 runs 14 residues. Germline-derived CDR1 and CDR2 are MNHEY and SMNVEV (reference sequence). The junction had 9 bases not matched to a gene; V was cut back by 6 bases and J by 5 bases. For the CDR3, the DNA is TGTGCCAGCAGCCTGGGGACAGACCCTTATGGCTACACCTTC. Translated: CASSLGTDPYGYTF.

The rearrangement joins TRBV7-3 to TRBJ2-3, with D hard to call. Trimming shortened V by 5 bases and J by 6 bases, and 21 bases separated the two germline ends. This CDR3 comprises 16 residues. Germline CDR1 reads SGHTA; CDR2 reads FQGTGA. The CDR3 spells CASSRRPGFNVDTQYF. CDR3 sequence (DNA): TGTGCCAGCAGCCGACGACCGGGTTTCAATGTGGATACGCAGTATTTT.

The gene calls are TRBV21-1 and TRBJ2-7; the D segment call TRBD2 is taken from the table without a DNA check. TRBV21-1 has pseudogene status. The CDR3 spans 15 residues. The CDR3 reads CASPPRRMSSYEQYF. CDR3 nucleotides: TGTGCCAGTCCCCCCCGGAGGATGAGCTCCTACGAGCAGTACTTC.

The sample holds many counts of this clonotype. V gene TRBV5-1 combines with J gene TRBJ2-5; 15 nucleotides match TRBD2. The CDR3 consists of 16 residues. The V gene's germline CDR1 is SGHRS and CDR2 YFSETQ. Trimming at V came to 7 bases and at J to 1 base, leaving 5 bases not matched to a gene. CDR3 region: CASVPGLAGGQETQYF. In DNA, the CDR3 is TGCGCCAGCGTCCCGGGACTAGCGGGGGGCCAAGAGACCCAGTACTTC.

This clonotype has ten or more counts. CDR3 sequence: CASSIGGIQYF. The CDR3 nucleotides are TGTGCCAGCAGCATTGGAGGCATTCAGTACTTC. V usage is TRBV7-2 and J usage is TRBJ2-4, with D maybe TRBD2 (5 bases). CDR1 and CDR2 from the germline V gene are SGHTA and FQGNSA. V shed 5 bases and J shed 9 bases, with 8 bases lying between them. The CDR3 consists of 11 residues. Combining the CDR3 with reference TRBV7-2 and TRBJ2-4 gives the whole variable domain GAGVSQSPSNKVTEKGKDVELRCDPISGHTALYWYRQSLGQGLEFLIYFQGNSAPDKSGLPSDRFSAERTGGSVSTLTIQRTQQEDSAVYLCASSIGGIQYFGAGTRLSVL.

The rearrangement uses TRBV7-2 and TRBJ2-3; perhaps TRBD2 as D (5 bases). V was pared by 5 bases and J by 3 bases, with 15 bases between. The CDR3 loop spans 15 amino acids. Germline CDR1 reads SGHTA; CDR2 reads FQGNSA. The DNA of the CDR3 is TGTGCCAGCAGCCTGTATAGCCGGGATACAGATACGCAGTATTTT. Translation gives CASSLYSRDTDTQYF. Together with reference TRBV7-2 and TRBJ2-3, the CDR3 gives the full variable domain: GAGVSQSPSNKVTEKGKDVELRCDPISGHTALYWYRQSLGQGLEFLIYFQGNSAPDKSGLPSDRFSAERTGGSVSTLTIQRTQQEDSAVYLCASSLYSRDTDTQYFGPGTRLTVL.

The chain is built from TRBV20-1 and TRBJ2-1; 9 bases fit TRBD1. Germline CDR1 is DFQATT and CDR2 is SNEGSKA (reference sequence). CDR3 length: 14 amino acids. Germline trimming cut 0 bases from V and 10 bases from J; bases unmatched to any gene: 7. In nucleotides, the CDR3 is TGCAGTGCTAGAGATCTGGGACAGGGAAGCGAGCAGTTCTTC. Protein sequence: CSARDLGQGSEQFF.

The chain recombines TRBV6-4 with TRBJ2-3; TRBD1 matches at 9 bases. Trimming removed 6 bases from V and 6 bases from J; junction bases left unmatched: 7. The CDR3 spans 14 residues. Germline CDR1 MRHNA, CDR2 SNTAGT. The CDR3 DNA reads TGTGCCAGCAGCCGGACAGGGGAATCGGATACGCAGTATTTT. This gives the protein CASSRTGESDTQYF.

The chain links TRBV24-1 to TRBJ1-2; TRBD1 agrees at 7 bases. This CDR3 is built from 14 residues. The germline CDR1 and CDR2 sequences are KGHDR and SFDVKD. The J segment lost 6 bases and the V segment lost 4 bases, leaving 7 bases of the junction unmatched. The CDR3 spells CATSEGQKIDGYTF. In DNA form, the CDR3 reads TGTGCCACCAGTGAGGGACAGAAGATCGATGGCTACACCTTC.

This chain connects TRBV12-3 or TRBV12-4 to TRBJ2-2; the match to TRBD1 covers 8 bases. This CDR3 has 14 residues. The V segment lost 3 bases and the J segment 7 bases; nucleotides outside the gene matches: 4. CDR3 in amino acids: CASSLGQAGGELFF. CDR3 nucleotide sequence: TGTGCCAGCAGTTTGGGACAGGCAGGCGGGGAGCTGTTTTTT.

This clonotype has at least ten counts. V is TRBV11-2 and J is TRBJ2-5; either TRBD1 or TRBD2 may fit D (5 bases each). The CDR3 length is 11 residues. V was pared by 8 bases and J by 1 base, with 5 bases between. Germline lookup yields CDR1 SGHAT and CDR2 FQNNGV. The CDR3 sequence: CASGTQETQYF. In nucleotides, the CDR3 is TGTGCCAGCGGGACCCAAGAGACCCAGTACTTC.

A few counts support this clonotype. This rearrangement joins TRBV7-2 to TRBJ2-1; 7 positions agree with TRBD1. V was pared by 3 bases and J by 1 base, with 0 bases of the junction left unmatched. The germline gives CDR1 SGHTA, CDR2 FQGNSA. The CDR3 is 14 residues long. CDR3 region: CASSLGQSYNEQFF. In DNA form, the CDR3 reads TGTGCCAGCAGCTTGGGACAGTCCTACAATGAGCAGTTCTTC. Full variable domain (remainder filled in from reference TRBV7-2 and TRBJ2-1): GAGVSQSPSNKVTEKGKDVELRCDPISGHTALYWYRQSLGQGLEFLIYFQGNSAPDKSGLPSDRFSAERTGGSVSTLTIQRTQQEDSAVYLCASSLGQSYNEQFFGPGTRLTVL.

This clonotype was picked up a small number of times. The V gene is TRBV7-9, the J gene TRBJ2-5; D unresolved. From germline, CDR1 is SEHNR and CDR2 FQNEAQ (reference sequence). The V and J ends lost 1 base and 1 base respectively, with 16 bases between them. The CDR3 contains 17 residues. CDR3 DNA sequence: TGTGCCAGCAGCTTAGATTCAATTGGGCAGCTCCAAGAGACCCAGTACTTC. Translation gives CASSLDSIGQLQETQYF.

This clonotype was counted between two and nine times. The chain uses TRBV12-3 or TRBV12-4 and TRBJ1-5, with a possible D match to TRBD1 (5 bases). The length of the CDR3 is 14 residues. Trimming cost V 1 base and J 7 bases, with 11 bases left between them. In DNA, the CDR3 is TGTGCCAGCAGTTTAGATCCGGGACCGCAGCCCCAGCATTTT. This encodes CASSLDPGPQPQHF.